What follows describes a single TCR beta chain. Methods used by the authors: Scientists estimated how many nucleated cells there were by amplifying reference gene primers. Clones were read by immunoSEQ multiplex PCR, and TCRdb kept only the in-frame ones, dropping some. From that table come the V and J calls and clone size; the DNA was used to work out D and trimming. The table includes under 60,000 clones, 82% detected once. The data stem from a study of blood T cell repertoires in COVID-19. Study background: Acute-phase and convalescent COVID-19 samples originated in the United States, Italy and Spain. Nucleic acid was either cDNA or gDNA, and it came from T cells, B-cell-depleted T cells, or PBMCs.

Sequences were obtained from peripheral blood. The sequence came from a man aged 60-69 years with acute or convalescent COVID-19.

CDR3 residues: CATSDPDSLNTGELFF. In DNA, the CDR3 is TGTGCCACCAGTGATCCTGACAGCCTGAACACCGGGGAGCTGTTTTTT. This chain links TRBV24-1 with TRBJ2-2; maybe TRBD1 (5 bases). The germline V gene encodes CDR1 KGHDR and CDR2 SFDVKD. Trimming stripped 3 bases from V and 1 base from J, with 11 bases between. This CDR3 comprises 16 residues.